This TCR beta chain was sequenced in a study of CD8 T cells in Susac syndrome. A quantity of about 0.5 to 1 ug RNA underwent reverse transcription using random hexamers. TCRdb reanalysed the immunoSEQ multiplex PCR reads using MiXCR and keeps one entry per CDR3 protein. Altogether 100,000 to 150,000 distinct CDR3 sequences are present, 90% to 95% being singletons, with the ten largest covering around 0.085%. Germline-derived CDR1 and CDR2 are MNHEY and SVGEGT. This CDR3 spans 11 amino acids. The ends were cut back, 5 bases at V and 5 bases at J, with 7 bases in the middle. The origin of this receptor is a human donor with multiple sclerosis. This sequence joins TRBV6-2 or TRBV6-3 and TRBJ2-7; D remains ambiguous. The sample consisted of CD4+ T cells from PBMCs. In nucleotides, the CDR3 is TGTGCCAGCAGTAGACTCCACGAGCAGTACTTC. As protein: CASSRLHEQYF.